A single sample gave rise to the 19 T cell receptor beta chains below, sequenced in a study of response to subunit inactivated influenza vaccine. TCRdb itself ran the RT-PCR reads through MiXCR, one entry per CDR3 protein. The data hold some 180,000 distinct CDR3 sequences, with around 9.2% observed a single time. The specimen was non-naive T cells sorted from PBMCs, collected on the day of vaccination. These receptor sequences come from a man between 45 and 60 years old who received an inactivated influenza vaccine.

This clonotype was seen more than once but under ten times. The CDR3 loop reads CSARDLGQAETQYF. The CDR3 DNA follows: TGCAGTGCTAGAGATCTGGGACAAGCAGAGACCCAGTACTTC. The chain uses TRBV20-1 and TRBJ2-5, with D tentatively TRBD1 (6 bases). V gave up 0 bases and J gave up 4 bases, with 12 bases separating them. Germline V gene data show CDR1 as DFQATT and CDR2 as SNEGSKA (reference sequence). CDR3 size: 14 residues.

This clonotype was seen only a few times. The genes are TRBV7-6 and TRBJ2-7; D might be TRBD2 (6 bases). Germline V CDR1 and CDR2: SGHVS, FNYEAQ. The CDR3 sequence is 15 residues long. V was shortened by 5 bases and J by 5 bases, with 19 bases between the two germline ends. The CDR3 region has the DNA TGTGCCAGCAGCCCGACGTCAGGGAGGTTCCACGAGCAGTACTTC. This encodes CASSPTSGRFHEQYF.

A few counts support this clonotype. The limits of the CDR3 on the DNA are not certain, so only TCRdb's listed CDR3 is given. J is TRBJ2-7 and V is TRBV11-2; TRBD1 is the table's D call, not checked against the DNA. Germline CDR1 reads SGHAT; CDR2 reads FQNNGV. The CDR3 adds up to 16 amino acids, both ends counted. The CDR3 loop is CASSLDQWGSGTSMDF.

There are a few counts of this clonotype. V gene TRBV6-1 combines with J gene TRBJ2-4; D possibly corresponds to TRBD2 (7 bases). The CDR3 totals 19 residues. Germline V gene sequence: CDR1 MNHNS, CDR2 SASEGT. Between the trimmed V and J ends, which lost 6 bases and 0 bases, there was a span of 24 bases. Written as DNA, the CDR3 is TGTGCCAGCAGCTCTGGGAGGGCAGGGGTATCCAAAGCCAAAAACATTCAGTACTTC. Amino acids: CASSSGRAGVSKAKNIQYF.

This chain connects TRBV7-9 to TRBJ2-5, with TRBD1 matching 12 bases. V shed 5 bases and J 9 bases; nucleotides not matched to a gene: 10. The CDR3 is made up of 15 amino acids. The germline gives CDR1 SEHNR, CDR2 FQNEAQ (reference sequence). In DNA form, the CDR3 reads TGTGCCAGCAGCCTTCGCGGGACAGGGGGCGAGGCCCAGTACTTC. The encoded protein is CASSLRGTGGEAQYF.

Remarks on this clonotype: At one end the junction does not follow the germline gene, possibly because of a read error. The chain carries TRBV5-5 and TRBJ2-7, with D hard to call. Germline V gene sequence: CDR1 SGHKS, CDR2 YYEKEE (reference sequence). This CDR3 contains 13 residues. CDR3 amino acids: CAISLPDPYEQYF. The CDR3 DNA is TGTGCCATCAGCTTGCCAGATCCCTACGAGCAGTACTTC. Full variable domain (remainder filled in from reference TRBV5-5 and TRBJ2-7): DAGVTQSPTHLIKTRGQQVTLRCSPISGHKSVSWYQQVLGQGPQFIFQYYEKEERGRGNFPDRFSARQFPNYSSELNVNALLLGDSALYLCAISLPDPYEQYFGPGTRLTVT.

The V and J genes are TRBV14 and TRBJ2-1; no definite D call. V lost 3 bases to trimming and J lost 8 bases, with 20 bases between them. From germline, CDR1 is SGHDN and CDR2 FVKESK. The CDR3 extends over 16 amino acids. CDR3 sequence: CASSQGLNHANDEQFF. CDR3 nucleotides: TGTGCCAGCAGCCAGGGCCTCAACCATGCCAATGATGAGCAGTTCTTC.

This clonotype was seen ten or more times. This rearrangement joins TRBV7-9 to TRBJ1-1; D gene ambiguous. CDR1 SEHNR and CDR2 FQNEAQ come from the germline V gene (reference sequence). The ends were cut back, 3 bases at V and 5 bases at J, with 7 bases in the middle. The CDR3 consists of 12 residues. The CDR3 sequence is CASSFEGTEAFF. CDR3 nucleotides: TGTGCCAGCAGCTTCGAGGGAACTGAAGCTTTCTTT.

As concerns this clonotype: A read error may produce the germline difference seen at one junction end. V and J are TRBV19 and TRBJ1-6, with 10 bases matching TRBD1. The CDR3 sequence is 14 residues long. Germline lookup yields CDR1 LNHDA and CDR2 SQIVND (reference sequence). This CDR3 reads CASRGQGYNSPLNF. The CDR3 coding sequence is TGTGCCAGTAGGGGACAGGGGTACAATTCACCCCTCAACTTT.

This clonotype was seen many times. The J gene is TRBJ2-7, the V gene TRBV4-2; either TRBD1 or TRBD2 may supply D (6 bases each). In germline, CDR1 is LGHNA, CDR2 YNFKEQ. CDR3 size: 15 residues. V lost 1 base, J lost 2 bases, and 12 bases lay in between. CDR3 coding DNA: TGTGCCAGCAGCCAAGTAACCGGGGGCCCCTACGAGCAGTACTTC. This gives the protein CASSQVTGGPYEQYF.

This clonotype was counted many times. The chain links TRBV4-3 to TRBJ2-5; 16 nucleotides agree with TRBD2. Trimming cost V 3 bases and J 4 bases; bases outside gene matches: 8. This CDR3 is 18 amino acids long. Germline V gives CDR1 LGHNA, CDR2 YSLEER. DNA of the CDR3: TGCGCCAGCAGCCAGGGACTAGCGGGGGGGGCGTCAGTAGAGACCCAGTACTTC. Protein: CASSQGLAGGASVETQYF.

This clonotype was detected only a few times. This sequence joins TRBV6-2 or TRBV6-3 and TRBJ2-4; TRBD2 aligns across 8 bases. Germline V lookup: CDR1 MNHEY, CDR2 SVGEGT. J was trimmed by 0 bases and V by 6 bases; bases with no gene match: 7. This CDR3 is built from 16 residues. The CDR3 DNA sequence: TGTGCCAGCAGGCCACCGGGACTAGGAGCCAAAAACATTCAGTACTTC. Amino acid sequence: CASRPPGLGAKNIQYF.

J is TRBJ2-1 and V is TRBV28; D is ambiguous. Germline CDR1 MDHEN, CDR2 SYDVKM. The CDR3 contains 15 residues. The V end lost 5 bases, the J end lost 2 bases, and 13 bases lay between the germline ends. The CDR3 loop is CASSPPKRTYNEQFF. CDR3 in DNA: TGTGCCAGCAGTCCCCCTAAGCGCACCTACAATGAGCAGTTCTTC.

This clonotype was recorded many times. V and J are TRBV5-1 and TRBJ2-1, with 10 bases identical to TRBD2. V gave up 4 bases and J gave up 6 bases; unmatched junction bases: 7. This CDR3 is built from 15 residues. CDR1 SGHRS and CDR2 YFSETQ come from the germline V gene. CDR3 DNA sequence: TGCGCCAGCAGCCGAACTAGCGGGAATCTCAATGAGCAGTTCTTC. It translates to CASSRTSGNLNEQFF.

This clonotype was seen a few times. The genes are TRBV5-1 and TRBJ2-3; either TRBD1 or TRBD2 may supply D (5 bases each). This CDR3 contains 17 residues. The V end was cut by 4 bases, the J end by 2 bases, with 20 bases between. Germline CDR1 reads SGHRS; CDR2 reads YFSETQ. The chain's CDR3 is CASSPSWGRVTTDTQYF. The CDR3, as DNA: TGCGCCAGCAGCCCTTCCTGGGGACGGGTAACCACAGATACGCAGTATTTT.

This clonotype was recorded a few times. The CDR3 loop is CASSQDSNPGNIQYF. The CDR3 DNA reads TGTGCCAGCAGCCAAGATAGCAACCCAGGAAACATTCAGTACTTC. The J gene is TRBJ2-4, the V gene TRBV4-2, with no clear D. This CDR3 region has 15 residues. Trimming cost V 0 bases and J 6 bases, with 12 bases left between them. Germline V gives CDR1 LGHNA, CDR2 YNFKEQ.

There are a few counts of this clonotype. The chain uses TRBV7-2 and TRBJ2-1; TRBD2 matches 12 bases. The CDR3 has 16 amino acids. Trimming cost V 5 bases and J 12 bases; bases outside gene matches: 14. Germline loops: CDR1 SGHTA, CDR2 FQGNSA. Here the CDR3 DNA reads TGTGCCAGCAGCCCCACTCTACTAGCGGGAGGTGGACGGCAGTTCTTC. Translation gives CASSPTLLAGGGRQFF.

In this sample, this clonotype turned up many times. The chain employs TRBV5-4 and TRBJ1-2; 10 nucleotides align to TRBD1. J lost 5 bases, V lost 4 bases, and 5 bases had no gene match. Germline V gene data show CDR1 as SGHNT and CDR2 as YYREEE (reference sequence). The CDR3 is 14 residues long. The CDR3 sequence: CASSPRDRGYGYTF. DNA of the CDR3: TGTGCCAGCAGCCCCCGGGACAGGGGTTATGGCTACACCTTC.

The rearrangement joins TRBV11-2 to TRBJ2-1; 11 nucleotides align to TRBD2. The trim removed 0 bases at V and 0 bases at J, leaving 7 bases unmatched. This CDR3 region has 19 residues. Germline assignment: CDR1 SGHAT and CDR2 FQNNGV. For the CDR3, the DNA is TGTGCCAGCAGCTTAGATGAGACTAGCGGGGTTAGCTCCTACAATGAGCAGTTCTTC. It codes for CASSLDETSGVSSYNEQFF. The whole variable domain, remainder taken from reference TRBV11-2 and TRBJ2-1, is EAGVAQSPRYKIIEKRQSVAFWCNPISGHATLYWYQQILGQGPKLLIQFQNNGVVDDSQLPKDRFSAERLKGVDSTLKIQPAKLEDSAVYLCASSLDETSGVSSYNEQFFGPGTRLTVL.